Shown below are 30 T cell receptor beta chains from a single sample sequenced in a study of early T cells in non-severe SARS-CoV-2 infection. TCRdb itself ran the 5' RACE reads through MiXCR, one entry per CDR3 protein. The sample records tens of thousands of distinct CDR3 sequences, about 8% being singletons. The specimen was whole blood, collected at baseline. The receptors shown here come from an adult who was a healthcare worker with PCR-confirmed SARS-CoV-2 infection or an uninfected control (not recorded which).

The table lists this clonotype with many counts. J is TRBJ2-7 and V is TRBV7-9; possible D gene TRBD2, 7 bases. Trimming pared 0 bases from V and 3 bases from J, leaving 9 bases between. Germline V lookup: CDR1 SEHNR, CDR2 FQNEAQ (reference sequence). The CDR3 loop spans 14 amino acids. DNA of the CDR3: TGTGCCAGCAGCTTAGCAGGGGGGGACTACGAGCAGTACTTC. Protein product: CASSLAGGDYEQYF.

The CDR3 sequence: CASSYLGPSTDTQYF. The CDR3, as DNA: TGTGCCAGCAGTTACTTGGGACCGAGCACAGATACGCAGTATTTT. The chain recombines TRBV6-6 with TRBJ2-3; either TRBD1 or TRBD2 may fit D (5 bases each). The CDR3 is 15 amino acids. V was clipped by 1 base and J by 0 bases, with 8 bases between them. Germline CDR1 is MNHNY and CDR2 is SVGAGI (reference sequence).

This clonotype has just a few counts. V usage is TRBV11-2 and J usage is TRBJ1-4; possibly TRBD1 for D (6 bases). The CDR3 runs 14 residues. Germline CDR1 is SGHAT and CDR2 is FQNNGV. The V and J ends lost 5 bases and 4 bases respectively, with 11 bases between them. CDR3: CASSQWTVNEKLFF. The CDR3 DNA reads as TGTGCCAGCAGCCAGTGGACAGTTAATGAAAAACTGTTTTTT.

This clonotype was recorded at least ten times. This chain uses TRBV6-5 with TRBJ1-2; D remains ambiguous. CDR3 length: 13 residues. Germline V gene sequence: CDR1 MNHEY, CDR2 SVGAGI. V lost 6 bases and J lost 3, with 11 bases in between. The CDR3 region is CASSHDTDYGYTF. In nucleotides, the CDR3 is TGTGCCAGCAGCCATGACACGGACTATGGCTACACCTTC.

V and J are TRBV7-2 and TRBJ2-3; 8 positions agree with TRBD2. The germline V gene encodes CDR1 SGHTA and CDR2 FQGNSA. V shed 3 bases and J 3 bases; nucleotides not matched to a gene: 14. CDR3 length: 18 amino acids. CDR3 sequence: CASSFGGGLVRLTDTQYF. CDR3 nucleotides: TGTGCCAGCAGCTTTGGCGGGGGGCTCGTGCGATTGACAGATACGCAGTATTTT.

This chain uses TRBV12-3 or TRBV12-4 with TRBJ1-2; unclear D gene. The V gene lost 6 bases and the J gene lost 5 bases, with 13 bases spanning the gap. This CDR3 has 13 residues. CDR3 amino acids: CASSVGGTYGYTF. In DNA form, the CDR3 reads TGTGCCAGCAGCGTGGGAGGCACTTATGGCTACACCTTC.

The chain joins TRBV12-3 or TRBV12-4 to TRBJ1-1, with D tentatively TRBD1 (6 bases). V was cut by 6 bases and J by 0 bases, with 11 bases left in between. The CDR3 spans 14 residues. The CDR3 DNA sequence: TGTGCCAGCAGCCACAGGGTTCTGAACACTGAAGCTTTCTTT. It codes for CASSHRVLNTEAFF.

The CDR3 here is CASSTLSGQGGSNIQYF. In DNA form, the CDR3 reads TGTGCCAGTAGTACTCTCTCCGGACAGGGAGGGTCAAACATTCAGTACTTC. This chain uses TRBV19 with TRBJ2-4; D may be TRBD1 (8 bases). The germline V and J ends were trimmed by 4 bases and 6 bases, with 22 bases remaining between them. This CDR3 has 17 amino acids. Germline CDR1 LNHDA, CDR2 SQIVND (reference sequence). Full variable domain (rest looked up from reference TRBV19 and TRBJ2-4): DGGITQSPKYLFRKEGQNVTLSCEQNLNHDAMYWYRQDPGQGLRLIYYSQIVNDFQKGDIAEGYSVSREKKESFPLTVTSAQKNPTAFYLCASSTLSGQGGSNIQYFGAGTRLSVL.

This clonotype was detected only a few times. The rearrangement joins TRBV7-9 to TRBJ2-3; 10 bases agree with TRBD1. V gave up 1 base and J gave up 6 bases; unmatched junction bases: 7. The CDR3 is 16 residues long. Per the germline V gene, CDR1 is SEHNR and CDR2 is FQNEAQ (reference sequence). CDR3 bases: TGTGCCAGCAGCTTAGGTGACAGGGGGCGCTTGGATACGCAGTATTTT. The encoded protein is CASSLGDRGRLDTQYF.

CDR3 in amino acids: CASSLGSGGWSEQYF. The CDR3 coding sequence is TGTGCCAGCAGTTTAGGGTCAGGGGGATGGAGCGAGCAGTACTTC. This chain uses TRBV28 with TRBJ2-7; TRBD1 matches 7 bases. This CDR3 comprises 15 residues. Unmatched junction bases numbered 10, after V lost 2 bases and J lost 6 bases. Looked up from germline, CDR1 is MDHEN and CDR2 is SYDVKM. The variable domain in full, completed from reference TRBV28 and TRBJ2-7, reads DVKVTQSSRYLVKRTGEKVFLECVQDMDHENMFWYRQDPGLGLRLIYFSYDVKMKEKGDIPEGYSVSREKKERFSLILESASTNQTSMYLCASSLGSGGWSEQYFGPGTRLTVT.

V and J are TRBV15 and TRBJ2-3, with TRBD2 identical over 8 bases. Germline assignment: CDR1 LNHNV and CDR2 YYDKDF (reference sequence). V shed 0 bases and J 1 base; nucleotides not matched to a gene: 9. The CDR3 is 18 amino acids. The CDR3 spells CATSRDMIGAGGTDTQYF. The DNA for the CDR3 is TGTGCCACCAGCAGAGATATGATAGGAGCGGGAGGCACAGATACGCAGTATTTT.

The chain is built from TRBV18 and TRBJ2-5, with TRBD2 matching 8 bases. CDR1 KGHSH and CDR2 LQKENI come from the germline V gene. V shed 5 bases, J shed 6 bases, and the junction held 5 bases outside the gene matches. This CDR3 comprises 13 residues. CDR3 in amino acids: CASSTSGGKTQYF. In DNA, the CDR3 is TGTGCCAGCTCAACTAGCGGAGGGAAGACCCAGTACTTC.

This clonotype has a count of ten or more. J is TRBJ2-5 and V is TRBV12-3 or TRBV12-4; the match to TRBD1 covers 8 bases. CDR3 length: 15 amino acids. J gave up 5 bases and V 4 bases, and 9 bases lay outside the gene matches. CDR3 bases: TGTGCCAGCAGTTCAGGACAGGGATCGGGGGAGACCCAGTACTTC. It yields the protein CASSSGQGSGETQYF.

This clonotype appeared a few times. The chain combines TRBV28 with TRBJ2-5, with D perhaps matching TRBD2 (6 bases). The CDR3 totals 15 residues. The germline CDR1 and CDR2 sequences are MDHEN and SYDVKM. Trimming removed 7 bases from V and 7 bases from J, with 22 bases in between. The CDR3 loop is CASTPSGLSRWTQYF. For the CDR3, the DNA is TGTGCCAGCACCCCCTCGGGACTGTCCCGTTGGACCCAGTACTTC.

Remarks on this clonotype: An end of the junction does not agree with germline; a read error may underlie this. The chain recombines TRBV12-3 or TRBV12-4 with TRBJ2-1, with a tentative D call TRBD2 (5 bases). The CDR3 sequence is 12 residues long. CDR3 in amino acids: CTSTPRGNEQFF. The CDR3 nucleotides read TGTACCAGCACTCCCCGAGGGAATGAGCAGTTCTTC.

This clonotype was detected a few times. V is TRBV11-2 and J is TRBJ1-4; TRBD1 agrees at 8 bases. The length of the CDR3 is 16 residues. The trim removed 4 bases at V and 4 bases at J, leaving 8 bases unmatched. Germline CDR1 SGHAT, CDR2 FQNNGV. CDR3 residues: CASSSLWTGINEKLFF. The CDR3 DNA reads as TGTGCCAGCAGCTCCCTCTGGACAGGGATTAATGAAAAACTGTTTTTT.

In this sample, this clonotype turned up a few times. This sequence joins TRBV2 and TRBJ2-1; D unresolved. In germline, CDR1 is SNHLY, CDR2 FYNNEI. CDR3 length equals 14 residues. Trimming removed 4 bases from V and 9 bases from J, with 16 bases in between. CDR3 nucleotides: TGTGCCAGCAGTGTAACTCTTTCCACCAGTGAGCAGTTCTTC. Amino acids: CASSVTLSTSEQFF.

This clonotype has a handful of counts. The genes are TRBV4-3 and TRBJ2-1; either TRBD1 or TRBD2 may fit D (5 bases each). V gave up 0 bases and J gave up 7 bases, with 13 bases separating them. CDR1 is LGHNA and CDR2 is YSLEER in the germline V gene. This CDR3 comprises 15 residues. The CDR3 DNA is TGCGCCAGCAGCCAAGATCTAACGGGACCGAATGAGCAGTTCTTC. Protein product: CASSQDLTGPNEQFF.

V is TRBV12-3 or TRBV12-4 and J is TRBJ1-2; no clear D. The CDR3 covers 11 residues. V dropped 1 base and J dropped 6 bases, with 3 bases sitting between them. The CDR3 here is CASSLGHGYTF. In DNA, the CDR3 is TGTGCCAGCAGTTTAGGGCATGGCTACACCTTC.

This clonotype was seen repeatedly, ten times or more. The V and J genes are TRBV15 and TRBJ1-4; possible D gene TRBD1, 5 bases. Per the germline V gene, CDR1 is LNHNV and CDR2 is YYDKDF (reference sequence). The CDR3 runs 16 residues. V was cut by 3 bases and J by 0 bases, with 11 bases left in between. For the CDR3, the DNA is TGTGCCACCAGCAGTGATCGACAGACAACTAATGAAAAACTGTTTTTT. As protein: CATSSDRQTTNEKLFF.

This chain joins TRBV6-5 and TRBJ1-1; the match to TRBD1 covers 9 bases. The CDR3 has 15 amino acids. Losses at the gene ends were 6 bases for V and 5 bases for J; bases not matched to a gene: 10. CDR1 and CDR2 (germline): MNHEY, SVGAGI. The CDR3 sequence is CASSRFTGGRTEAFF. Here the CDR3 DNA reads TGTGCCAGCAGCCGATTCACAGGGGGCCGGACTGAAGCTTTCTTT.

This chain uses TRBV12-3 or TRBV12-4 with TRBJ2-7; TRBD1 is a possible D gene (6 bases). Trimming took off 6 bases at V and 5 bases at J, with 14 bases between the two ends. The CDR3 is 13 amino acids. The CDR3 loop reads CASRAWDTDEQYF. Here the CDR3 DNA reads TGTGCCAGCAGGGCTTGGGACACCGACGAGCAGTACTTC.

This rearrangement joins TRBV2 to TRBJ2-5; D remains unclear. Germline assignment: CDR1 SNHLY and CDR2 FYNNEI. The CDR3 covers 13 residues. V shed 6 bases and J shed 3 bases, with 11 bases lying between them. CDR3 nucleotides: TGTGCCAGCAGCCCCCCCCAGAAAGAGACCCAGTACTTC. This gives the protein CASSPPQKETQYF.

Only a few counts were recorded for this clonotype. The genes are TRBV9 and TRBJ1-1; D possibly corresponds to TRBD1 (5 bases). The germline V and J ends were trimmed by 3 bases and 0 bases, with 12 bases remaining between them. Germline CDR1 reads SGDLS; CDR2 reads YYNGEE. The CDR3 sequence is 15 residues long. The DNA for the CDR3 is TGTGCCAGCAGCGCGAGCGACAGCCTGAACACTGAAGCTTTCTTT. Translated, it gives CASSASDSLNTEAFF.

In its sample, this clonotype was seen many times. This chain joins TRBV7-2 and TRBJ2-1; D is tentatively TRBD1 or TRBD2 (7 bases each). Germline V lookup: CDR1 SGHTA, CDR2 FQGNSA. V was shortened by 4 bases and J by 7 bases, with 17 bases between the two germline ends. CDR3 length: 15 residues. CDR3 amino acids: CASSSQGGAGNEQFF. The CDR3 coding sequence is TGTGCCAGCAGCTCTCAGGGGGGGGCCGGGAATGAGCAGTTCTTC.

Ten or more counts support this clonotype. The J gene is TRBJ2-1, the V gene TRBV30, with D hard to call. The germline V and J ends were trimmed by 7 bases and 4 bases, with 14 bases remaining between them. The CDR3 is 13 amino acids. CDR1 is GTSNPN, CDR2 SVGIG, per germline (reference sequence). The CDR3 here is CAFRAQLYNEQFF. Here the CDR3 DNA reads TGTGCCTTCCGGGCCCAGCTATACAATGAGCAGTTCTTC.

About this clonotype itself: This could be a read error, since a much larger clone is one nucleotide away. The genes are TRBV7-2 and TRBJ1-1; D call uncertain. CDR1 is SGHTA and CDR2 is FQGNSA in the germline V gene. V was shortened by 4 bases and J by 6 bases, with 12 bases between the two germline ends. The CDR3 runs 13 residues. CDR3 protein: CASSSPMDSEAFF. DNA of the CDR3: TGTGCCAGCAGCTCCCCGATGGACTCTGAAGCTTTCTTT. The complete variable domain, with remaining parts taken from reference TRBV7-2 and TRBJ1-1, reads GAGVSQSPSNKVTEKGKDVELRCDPISGHTALYWYRQSLGQGLEFLIYFQGNSAPDKSGLPSDRFSAERTGGSVSTLTIQRTQQEDSAVYLCASSSPMDSEAFFGQGTRLTVV.

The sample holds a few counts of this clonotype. The CDR3 bases are TGTGCCAGCAGCCAAGGCCAGGGGTTTCGGAATGAGCAGTTCTTC. Translated: CASSQGQGFRNEQFF. J is TRBJ2-1 and V is TRBV3-1; tentative D call: TRBD1 (6 bases). CDR3 length: 15 residues. Looked up from germline, CDR1 is LGHDT and CDR2 is YNNKEL (reference sequence). V lost 1 base to trimming and J lost 7 bases, with 14 bases between them.

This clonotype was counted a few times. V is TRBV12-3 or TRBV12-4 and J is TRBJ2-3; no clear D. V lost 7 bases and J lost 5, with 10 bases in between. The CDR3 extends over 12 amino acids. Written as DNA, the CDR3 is TGTGCCAGCACCCCAACGTTAGATACGCAGTATTTT. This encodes CASTPTLDTQYF.

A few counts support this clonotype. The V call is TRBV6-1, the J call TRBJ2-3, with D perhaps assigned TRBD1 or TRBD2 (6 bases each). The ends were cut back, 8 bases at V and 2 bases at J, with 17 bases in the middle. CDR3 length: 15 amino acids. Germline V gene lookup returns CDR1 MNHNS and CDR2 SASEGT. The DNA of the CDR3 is TGTGCCAGCCGGAGGGGGGCCATGGTCACAGATACGCAGTATTTT. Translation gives CASRRGAMVTDTQYF.